This TCR beta chain was recovered during a study of human CD8 memory T cell subsets. The starting material, duplicate vials of under 190,000 sorted CD8+ T cells per subset, provided the RNA. CDR1 SGHRS and CDR2 YFSETQ come from the germline V gene. The CDR3 is 15 amino acids. Sequencing libraries of TCR beta were made by UMI-labeled 5' RACE. Reanalyzing the 5' RACE reads, TCRdb keeps one entry per CDR3 protein, without DNA. Its clone listing holds 3,000 to 4,500 distinct CDR3 sequences. According to its frequency, this clonotype is medium-sized. Material: CD8+ T cells from PBMCs. The rearrangement links TRBV5-1 to TRBJ2-1; absent DNA, TCRdb's TRBD1 call cannot be checked. The TCR sequence derives from a human donor in good health. CDR3 amino acids: CASTLWGGGVNEQFF.